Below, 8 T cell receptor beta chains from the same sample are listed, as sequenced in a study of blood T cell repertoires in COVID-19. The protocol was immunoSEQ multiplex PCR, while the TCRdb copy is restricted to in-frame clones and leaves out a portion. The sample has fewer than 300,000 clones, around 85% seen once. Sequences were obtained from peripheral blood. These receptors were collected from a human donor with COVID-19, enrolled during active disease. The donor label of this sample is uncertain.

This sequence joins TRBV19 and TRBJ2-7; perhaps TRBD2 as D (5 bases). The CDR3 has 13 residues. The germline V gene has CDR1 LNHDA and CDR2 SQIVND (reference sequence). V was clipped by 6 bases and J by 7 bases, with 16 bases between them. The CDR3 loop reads CASSFGGLGEQYF. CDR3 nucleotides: TGTGCCAGTAGCTTCGGAGGTTTGGGGGAGCAGTACTTC.

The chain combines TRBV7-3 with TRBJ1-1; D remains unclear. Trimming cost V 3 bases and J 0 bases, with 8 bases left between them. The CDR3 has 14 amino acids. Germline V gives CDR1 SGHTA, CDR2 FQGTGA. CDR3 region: CASSFGLLNTEAFF. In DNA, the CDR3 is TGTGCCAGCAGCTTCGGTCTTTTGAACACTGAAGCTTTCTTT. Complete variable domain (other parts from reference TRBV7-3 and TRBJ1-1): GAGVSQTPSNKVTEKGKYVELRCDPISGHTALYWYRQSLGQGPEFLIYFQGTGAADDSGLPNDRFFAVRPEGSVSTLKIQRTERGDSAVYLCASSFGLLNTEAFFGQGTRLTVV.

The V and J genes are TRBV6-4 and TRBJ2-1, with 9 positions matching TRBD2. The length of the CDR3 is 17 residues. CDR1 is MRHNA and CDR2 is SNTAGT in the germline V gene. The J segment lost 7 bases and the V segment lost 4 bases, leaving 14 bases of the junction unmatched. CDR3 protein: CASSVEGAGGPYNEQFF. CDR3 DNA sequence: TGTGCCAGCAGTGTCGAGGGGGCGGGAGGGCCATATAATGAGCAGTTCTTC.

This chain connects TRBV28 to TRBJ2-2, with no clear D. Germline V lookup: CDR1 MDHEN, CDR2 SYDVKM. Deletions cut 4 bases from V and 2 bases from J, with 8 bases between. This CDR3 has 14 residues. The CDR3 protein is CASSSPENTGELFF. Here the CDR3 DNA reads TGTGCCAGCAGTTCCCCAGAAAACACCGGGGAGCTGTTTTTT.

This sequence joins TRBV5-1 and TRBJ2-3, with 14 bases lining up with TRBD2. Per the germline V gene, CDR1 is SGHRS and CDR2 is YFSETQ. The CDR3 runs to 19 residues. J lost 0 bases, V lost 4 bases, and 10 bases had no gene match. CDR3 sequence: CASSPGLAGGPPSTDTQYF. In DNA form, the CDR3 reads TGCGCCAGCAGCCCCGGACTAGCGGGAGGTCCCCCTAGCACAGATACGCAGTATTTT. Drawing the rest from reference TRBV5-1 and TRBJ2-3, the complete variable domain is KAGVTQTPRYLIKTRGQQVTLSCSPISGHRSVSWYQQTPGQGLQFLFEYFSETQRNKGNFPGRFSGRQFSNSRSEMNVSTLELGDSALYLCASSPGLAGGPPSTDTQYFGPGTRLTVL.

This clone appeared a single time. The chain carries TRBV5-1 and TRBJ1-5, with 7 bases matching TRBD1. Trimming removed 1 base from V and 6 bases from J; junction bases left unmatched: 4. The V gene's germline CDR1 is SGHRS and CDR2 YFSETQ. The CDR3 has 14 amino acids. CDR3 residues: CASSLTGVGQPQHF. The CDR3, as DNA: TGCGCCAGCAGCTTGACAGGGGTCGGTCAGCCCCAGCATTTT.

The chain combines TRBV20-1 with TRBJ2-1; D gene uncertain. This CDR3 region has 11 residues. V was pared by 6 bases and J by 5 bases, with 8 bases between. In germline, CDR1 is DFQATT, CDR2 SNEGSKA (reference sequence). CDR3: CSAPLHNEQFF. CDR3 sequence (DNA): TGCAGTGCCCCCCTACACAATGAGCAGTTCTTC.

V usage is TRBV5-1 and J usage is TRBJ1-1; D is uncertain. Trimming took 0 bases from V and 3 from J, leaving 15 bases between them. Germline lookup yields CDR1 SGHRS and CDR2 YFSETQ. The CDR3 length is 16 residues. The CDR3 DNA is TGCGCCAGCAGCTTGGGAGGTGAAGTACTCGACACTGAAGCTTTCTTT. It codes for CASSLGGEVLDTEAFF.